Below, one T cell receptor beta chain is given with its context. MiXCR, run by TCRdb on the 5' RACE reads, gives a single entry per CDR3 protein. The sample includes 470,000 or so distinct CDR3 sequences, 15% to 20% of them seen just once. These data are taken from a study of T-cell memory formation after mild COVID-19. Per the germline V gene, CDR1 is KGHDR and CDR2 is SFDVKD. V was trimmed by 5 bases and J by 0 bases, leaving 12 bases between them. CDR3 length equals 15 residues. Source material: PBMCs or a T cell subset sorted from them (not recorded which). This receptor was identified in an adult woman who had mild COVID-19 (a few samples of this study predate the infection). Cell type and time point are not known. The chain recombines TRBV24-1 with TRBJ1-1, with D perhaps TRBD1 (5 bases). The CDR3 bases are TGTGCCACCAGTGGCAAGGGGTCAATGAACACTGAAGCTTTCTTT. Translation gives CATSGKGSMNTEAFF.